This TCR beta chain was documented in a study of Ad26.COV2.S vaccination and SARS-CoV-2 variants. Study at large: Intramuscularly, Ad26.COV2.S was given either once or twice, 56 days apart.

V lost 4 bases and J 6 bases, leaving 10 bases between the germline ends. CDR3 size: 12 residues. Germline assignment: CDR1 SQVTM and CDR2 ANQGSEA. Treatment of the sample: roughly 18 received Ad26.COV2.S at low or high dose, single or two shots; about 5 received placebo; per-sample allocation not given. The samples were gathered on day 63 after the first injection of vaccine or placebo. Assay used: immunoSEQ multiplex PCR; TCRdb lists only in-frame clones, some missing. The sample carries roughly 380,000 clones, 80% to 90% recorded once. This rearrangement joins TRBV29-1 to TRBJ2-4; tentatively, D is TRBD1 or TRBD2 (5 bases each). The starting material was peripheral blood, obtained in a trial of Ad26.COV2.S vaccine versus placebo. The receptor comes from a person between 18 and 60 years old who received the Ad26.COV2.S COVID-19 vaccine or a placebo. CDR3 residues: CSVVGVGNIQYF. The CDR3 nucleotides read TGCAGCGTTGTGGGGGTGGGAAACATTCAGTACTTC.